Sequencing of this T cell receptor beta chain was carried out in a study of identical twins. Germline CDR1 and CDR2: SGHTA and FQGNSA. The CDR3 extends over 13 amino acids. Between the trimmed V and J ends, which lost 5 bases and 5 bases, there was a span of 10 bases. All donors were healthy, and all were Caucasian. This clonotype turned up a few times. Its antigen remains unidentified. Findings and caveats of the study: Weaker excess twin sharing was observed in beta out-of-frame sequences.

Addition of a universal primer site occurred through template switching, and cDNA carried unique molecular identifiers. TCRdb processed the 5' RACE reads anew with MiXCR; each CDR3 protein has one entry. The sample contains approximately 240,000 distinct CDR3 sequences, about 14% of which appear only once. This chain uses TRBV7-2 with TRBJ1-5, with a tentative D call TRBD1 (6 bases). The receptor comes from a woman under 30 in good health. The sequenced sample consisted of memory (CD45RO+) T cells sorted from blood. The CDR3 coding sequence is TGTGCCAGCAGCCCGGACAGCGATCAGCCCCAGCATTTT. Its protein product is CASSPDSDQPQHF.